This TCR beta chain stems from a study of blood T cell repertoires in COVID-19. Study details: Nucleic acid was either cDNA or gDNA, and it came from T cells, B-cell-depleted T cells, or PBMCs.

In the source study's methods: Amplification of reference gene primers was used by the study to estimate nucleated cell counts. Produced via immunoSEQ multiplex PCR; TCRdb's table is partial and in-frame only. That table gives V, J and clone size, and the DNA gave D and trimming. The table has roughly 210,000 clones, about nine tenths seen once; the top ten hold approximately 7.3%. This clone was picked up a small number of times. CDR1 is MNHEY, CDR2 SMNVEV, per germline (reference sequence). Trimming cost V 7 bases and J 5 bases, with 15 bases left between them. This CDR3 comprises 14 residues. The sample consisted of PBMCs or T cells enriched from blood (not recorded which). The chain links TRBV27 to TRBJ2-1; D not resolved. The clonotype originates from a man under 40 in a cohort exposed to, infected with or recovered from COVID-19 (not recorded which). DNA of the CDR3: TGTGCCAGCACGAGTGGCAGACTCAACAATGAGCAGTTCTTC. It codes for CASTSGRLNNEQFF.